This TCR beta chain was captured by sequencing in a study of blood T cell repertoires in COVID-19. Germline V gives CDR1 MDHEN, CDR2 SYDVKM. Between the trimmed V and J ends, which lost 5 bases and 0 bases, there was a span of 16 bases. The CDR3 runs to 17 residues. Assay: immunoSEQ multiplex PCR; the TCRdb copy retains only in-frame clones and omits some. The table includes some 250,000 clones, roughly 85% detected once. The TCR originated in a woman aged 45-65 years who had recovered from COVID-19. This chain links TRBV28 with TRBJ1-4, with unresolved D. The specimen was PBMCs or T cells enriched from blood (not recorded which). The CDR3 bases are TGTGCCAGCAGTCCGCTCCCCCTAGCAACAACTAATGAAAAACTGTTTTTT. Protein sequence: CASSPLPLATTNEKLFF. The full variable domain, its missing parts supplied by reference TRBV28 and TRBJ1-4, is DVKVTQSSRYLVKRTGEKVFLECVQDMDHENMFWYRQDPGLGLRLIYFSYDVKMKEKGDIPEGYSVSREKKERFSLILESASTNQTSMYLCASSPLPLATTNEKLFFGSGTQLSVL.